This T cell receptor (beta chain) was retrieved from a study of T-cell memory formation after mild COVID-19. Study-wide results and limits: Clones contracting across day 15 to 85 had a balanced CD4/CD8 profile; later expanding clones leaned CD4+. Pre-infection memory carried some responding clones, suggesting that cross-reactive memory joined.

Trimming cost V 4 bases and J 3 bases; bases outside gene matches: 18. CDR3 length: 18 residues. Germline V CDR1 and CDR2: SGHNT, YYREEE (reference sequence). This clonotype was seen a handful of times. Its antigen is still unknown. TCRdb re-derived calls from the 5' RACE reads in MiXCR, one entry per CDR3 protein. Of about 470,000 distinct CDR3 sequences listed, 18% were seen once; the top ten hold approximately 13%. Sequencing input: PBMCs or a T cell subset sorted from them (not recorded which). This TCR came from an adult woman who had mild COVID-19 (a few samples of this study predate the infection). Cell type and time point are not known. This sequence joins TRBV5-4 and TRBJ2-7, with TRBD1 matching 8 bases. DNA of the CDR3: TGTGCCAGCAGCCTGGAGGGACAGGTTCCGCGGCTAGACTACGAGCAGTACTTC. Protein: CASSLEGQVPRLDYEQYF.